This T cell receptor (beta chain) was captured by sequencing in a study of T-cell reconstitution after alpha-beta-depleted transplantation in children. Study-wide findings and caveats: Two months or so post-transplant, alpha-beta T cells reportedly derived from several hundred expanded graft clones. Some patients' high day-60 TCRbeta diversity was attributed to recipient cells surviving conditioning. The main origin of T-cell counts and diversity one year after transplant was newly produced T cells.

With 4 bases clipped from V and 3 bases from J, the junction kept 9 bases outside the gene matches. The CDR3 has 16 residues. Germline V gives CDR1 SEHNR, CDR2 FQNEAQ (reference sequence). Unique molecular identifiers were used in preparing the TCRbeta library. TCRdb ran MiXCR on the PCR reads and lists one entry per CDR3 protein. Here the sample spans about 460,000 distinct CDR3 sequences, roughly 10% being singletons. Concerning this clonotype: Its antigen is as yet unknown.

The clonotype originates from a female patient between 2 and 10 years old who had a stem cell transplant for aplastic anemia, so the T cells may come from the graft donor. The material sequenced was PBMCs, mostly from graft donor cells, taken 180 days after TCRalphabeta/CD19-depleted stem cell transplant. V and J are TRBV7-9 and TRBJ2-7; 10 bases are shared with TRBD2. CDR3 in DNA: TGTGCCAGCAGCTCCCCCCTTAGCGGGAGGTTCTACGAGCAGTACTTC. Protein product: CASSSPLSGRFYEQYF.